This T cell receptor (beta chain) was recorded in a study of blood T cell repertoires in COVID-19. As for the study in general: The study drew acute and convalescent COVID-19 samples from the United States, Italy and Spain. PBMCs, B-cell-depleted T cells, or T cells provided the cDNA or gDNA that made up the material.

Profiled with immunoSEQ multiplex PCR; TCRdb holds only in-frame clones, not every one. The table records approximately 230,000 clones, about 91% of them present only once. Patients from Seattle were sampled longitudinally, starting during active infection. Germline loops: CDR1 SGHKS, CDR2 YYEKEE (reference sequence). The length of the CDR3 is 17 residues. Trimming removed 0 bases from V and 2 bases from J, with 15 bases in between. The chain uses TRBV5-5 and TRBJ1-3; D call uncertain. The source is a woman under 40 with COVID-19, enrolled during active disease. Sequenced: peripheral blood. Written as DNA, the CDR3 is TGTGCCAGCAGCTTGGCGGATGACTCTACACCTGGAAACACCATATATTTT. This codes for CASSLADDSTPGNTIYF. Based on the CDR3 plus reference TRBV5-5 and TRBJ1-3, the full variable domain is DAGVTQSPTHLIKTRGQQVTLRCSPISGHKSVSWYQQVLGQGPQFIFQYYEKEERGRGNFPDRFSARQFPNYSSELNVNALLLGDSALYLCASSLADDSTPGNTIYFGEGSWLTVV.